Shown below are 21 T cell receptor beta chains from a single sample sequenced in a study of shared clonotypes between healthy human individuals. Repertoires were generated with immunoSEQ multiplex PCR, while TCRdb's copy carries only in-frame clones and drops some. The sample yields about 2.4 million clones, roughly 93% seen once. Specimen: naive CD4+ T cells from PBMCs. Subset given: CD45RA+ positively selected. All receptors derive from a man younger than 35 in good health. Some clones in this sample may be carry-over from other donors' samples.

The chain couples TRBV10-3 to TRBJ2-1; 8 nucleotides line up with TRBD2. The germline V gene has CDR1 ENHRY and CDR2 SYGVKD. Losses at the gene ends were 3 bases for V and 9 bases for J; bases not matched to a gene: 10. This CDR3 region has 15 residues. The CDR3 DNA reads TGTGCCATCAGTGACATCAGCGGGAGCTTCCCTGAGCAGTTCTTC. Translation gives CAISDISGSFPEQFF.

The rearrangement joins TRBV14 to TRBJ1-1, with D unresolved. There are 13 residues in the CDR3. CDR1 and CDR2 (germline): SGHDN, FVKESK. The ends were cut back, 7 bases at V and 8 bases at J, with 17 bases in the middle. The CDR3, as DNA: TGTGCCAGCACGCCAACGAGGGAAAGGGAAGCTTTCTTT. Translating gives CASTPTREREAFF.

The V gene is TRBV28, the J gene TRBJ2-7; TRBD1 agrees at 7 bases. The germline V gene has CDR1 MDHEN and CDR2 SYDVKM. This CDR3 region has 15 residues. V lost 6 bases to trimming and J lost 4 bases; unmatched junction nucleotides: 12. CDR3 sequence reads: CASSQGQFFRYEQYF. CDR3 nucleotides: TGTGCCAGCAGCCAGGGACAGTTCTTTAGGTACGAGCAGTACTTC.

The J gene is TRBJ2-3, the V gene TRBV18; D tentatively fits TRBD1 or TRBD2 (5 bases each). CDR1 and CDR2 (germline): KGHSH, LQKENI. Trimming removed 1 base from V and 2 bases from J, with 16 bases in between. The CDR3 is 17 residues long. The CDR3 region has the DNA TGTGCCAGCTCACCACAAAACCGGGACGGCTACACAGATACGCAGTATTTT. It specifies CASSPQNRDGYTDTQYF.

The genes are TRBV29-1 and TRBJ2-7; 12 nucleotides line up with TRBD1. CDR1 is SQVTM, CDR2 ANQGSEA, per germline. The CDR3 has 14 residues. V trimming: 6 bases; J trimming: 5 bases; junction bases outside the gene matches: 8. CDR3 DNA: TGCAGCGTGGGACAGGGGGCGTTCGGGGACGAGCAGTACTTC. As protein: CSVGQGAFGDEQYF.

J is TRBJ2-1 and V is TRBV7-9; D perhaps matches TRBD2 (6 bases). This CDR3 comprises 17 residues. V lost 5 bases and J lost 2, with 19 bases in between. Germline CDR1 reads SEHNR; CDR2 reads FQNEAQ (reference sequence). The chain's CDR3 is CASSPRSGSTPYNEQFF. The DNA for the CDR3 is TGTGCCAGCAGCCCCCGATCCGGGAGCACCCCCTACAATGAGCAGTTCTTC. Together with reference TRBV7-9 and TRBJ2-1, the CDR3 gives the full variable domain: DTGVSQNPRHKITKRGQNVTFRCDPISEHNRLYWYRQTLGQGPEFLTYFQNEAQLEKSRLLSDRFSAERPKGSFSTLEIQRTEQGDSAMYLCASSPRSGSTPYNEQFFGPGTRLTVL.

This sequence joins TRBV19 and TRBJ1-5; 8 bases are shared with TRBD1. J lost 4 bases, V lost 6 bases, and 8 bases had no gene match. Per germline, CDR1 LNHDA and CDR2 SQIVND (reference sequence). The CDR3 loop spans 15 amino acids. CDR3 region: CASRAGQGGNQPQHF. The CDR3 region has the DNA TGTGCCAGTAGAGCTGGACAGGGAGGTAATCAGCCCCAGCATTTT.

A word on this clone: In the same sample, other DNA sequences code for this CDR3. The J gene is TRBJ2-7, the V gene TRBV7-3; perhaps TRBD2 as D (5 bases). The germline V gene encodes CDR1 SGHTA and CDR2 FQGTGA. The CDR3 extends over 14 amino acids. Trimming removed 0 bases at V and 0 bases at J, with 6 bases between. CDR3 loop: CASSLTGSSYEQYF. DNA for the CDR3: TGTGCCAGCAGCTTAACAGGGAGCTCCTACGAGCAGTACTTC.

The genes are TRBV7-2 and TRBJ2-1; D is unclear. V was shortened by 0 bases and J by 5 bases, with 2 bases between the two germline ends. Looked up from germline, CDR1 is SGHTA and CDR2 is FQGNSA. This CDR3 comprises 12 residues. CDR3 DNA sequence: TGTGCCAGCAGCTTAGCGGACAATGAGCAGTTCTTC. This sequence encodes CASSLADNEQFF. The whole variable domain, remainder taken from reference TRBV7-2 and TRBJ2-1, is GAGVSQSPSNKVTEKGKDVELRCDPISGHTALYWYRQSLGQGLEFLIYFQGNSAPDKSGLPSDRFSAERTGGSVSTLTIQRTQQEDSAVYLCASSLADNEQFFGPGTRLTVL.

V is TRBV30 and J is TRBJ1-2; possible D gene TRBD1, 6 bases. The V and J ends lost 5 bases and 7 bases respectively, with 11 bases between them. Germline CDR1 GTSNPN, CDR2 SVGIG (reference sequence). The CDR3 sequence is 11 residues long. The CDR3 sequence: CAWGDNGGYTF. CDR3 DNA: TGTGCCTGGGGGGACAACGGTGGCTACACCTTC.

Details on this clone: The sample has other DNA sequences that encode this CDR3 too. The genes are TRBV19 and TRBJ2-5; D not resolved. Germline V gene sequence: CDR1 LNHDA, CDR2 SQIVND (reference sequence). The ends were cut back, 0 bases at V and 5 bases at J, with 4 bases in the middle. There are 12 residues in the CDR3. DNA of the CDR3: TGTGCCAGTAGTATAGATCGGGAGACCCAGTACTTC. Its translation is CASSIDRETQYF.

The rearrangement links TRBV2 to TRBJ2-7, with 8 bases matching TRBD2. The J segment lost 6 bases and the V segment lost 7 bases, leaving 11 bases of the junction unmatched. CDR3 length: 14 amino acids. Germline CDR1 SNHLY, CDR2 FYNNEI. CDR3 in amino acids: CASIYLSGGSEQYF. The CDR3 DNA is TGTGCCAGCATTTATTTAAGCGGGGGAAGCGAGCAGTACTTC.

The J gene is TRBJ2-5, the V gene TRBV27, with D perhaps matching TRBD2 (5 bases). The CDR3 contains 16 residues. The V end was cut by 6 bases, the J end by 4 bases, with 21 bases between. Germline V gene lookup returns CDR1 MNHEY and CDR2 SMNVEV (reference sequence). Here the CDR3 DNA reads TGTGCCAGCAGCCCAGTCGGGGTTTCCAACCTAGAGACCCAGTACTTC. It specifies CASSPVGVSNLETQYF.

The genes are TRBV28 and TRBJ1-5; no clear D. CDR3 length: 15 residues. Germline V gene data show CDR1 as MDHEN and CDR2 as SYDVKM. The V and J ends lost 5 bases and 3 bases respectively, with 14 bases between them. CDR3: CASSHLGRDNQPQHF. DNA of the CDR3: TGTGCCAGCAGTCACCTTGGACGGGACAATCAGCCCCAGCATTTT.

This rearrangement joins TRBV19 to TRBJ2-3; D is possibly TRBD2 (6 bases). The CDR3 extends over 16 amino acids. Looked up from germline, CDR1 is LNHDA and CDR2 is SQIVND (reference sequence). Trimming pared 3 bases from V and 4 bases from J, leaving 17 bases between. Here the CDR3 reads CASSIGRELVADTQYF. The CDR3 region has the DNA TGTGCCAGTAGTATTGGTCGGGAGTTGGTCGCAGATACGCAGTATTTT.

In this sample, this clone turned up a few times. The chain uses TRBV7-2 and TRBJ1-1; 9 positions match TRBD1. After removal of 6 bases from V and 3 bases from J, the junction contained 5 bases not matched to a gene. The CDR3 extends over 14 amino acids. From germline, CDR1 is SGHTA and CDR2 FQGNSA. The CDR3 loop is CASRRRQGDTEAFF. For the CDR3, the DNA is TGTGCCAGCAGGCGAAGACAGGGGGACACTGAAGCTTTCTTT.

CDR3 protein: CASSYSGSGEQYF. The CDR3 DNA reads as TGTGCCAGCAGCTATAGCGGGAGTGGGGAGCAGTACTTC. The chain recombines TRBV7-9 with TRBJ2-7; TRBD2 aligns across 9 bases. Germline V gives CDR1 SEHNR, CDR2 FQNEAQ (reference sequence). The ends lost 4 bases at V and 7 bases at J; junction bases unmatched: 5. This CDR3 has 13 residues.

The rearrangement links TRBV5-8 to TRBJ1-2; TRBD1 is a possible D gene (6 bases). Germline lookup yields CDR1 SGHTS and CDR2 YDEGEE. Trimming removed 1 base from V and 4 bases from J, with 8 bases in between. CDR3 length: 13 amino acids. The CDR3 protein is CASSLTGTYGYTF. Here the CDR3 DNA reads TGTGCCAGCAGCTTGACAGGGACCTATGGCTACACCTTC.

The gene calls are TRBV2 and TRBJ2-3, with TRBD2 identical over 10 bases. Trimming took 8 bases from V and 4 from J; bases not matched to a gene: 9. The CDR3 length is 15 residues. Germline CDR1 is SNHLY and CDR2 is FYNNEI. The CDR3 here is CASLNIAGGSDTQYF. As DNA, the CDR3 is TGTGCCAGCCTCAACATAGCGGGAGGCTCAGATACGCAGTATTTT. The variable domain in full, completed from reference TRBV2 and TRBJ2-3, reads EPEVTQTPSHQVTQMGQEVILRCVPISNHLYFYWYRQILGQKVEFLVSFYNNEISEKSEIFDDQFSVERPDGSNFTLKIRSTKLEDSAMYFCASLNIAGGSDTQYFGPGTRLTVL.

This chain connects TRBV28 to TRBJ2-1; 11 positions match TRBD2. The length of the CDR3 is 15 residues. Unmatched junction bases numbered 6, after V lost 4 bases and J lost 7 bases. CDR1 is MDHEN and CDR2 is SYDVKM in the germline V gene. The CDR3 DNA reads TGTGCCAGCAGTTCTCGACTAGCGGGAATGAATGAGCAGTTCTTC. As protein: CASSSRLAGMNEQFF.

The chain couples TRBV5-1 to TRBJ2-1, with 8 bases aligning to TRBD2. Germline V gives CDR1 SGHRS, CDR2 YFSETQ. V was clipped by 6 bases and J by 7 bases; unmatched bases: 9. This CDR3 spans 14 amino acids. The DNA for the CDR3 is TGCGCCAGCAAGCAGACAGCGGGAGCAAATGAGCAGTTCTTC. Its protein is CASKQTAGANEQFF. The variable domain in full, completed from reference TRBV5-1 and TRBJ2-1, reads KAGVTQTPRYLIKTRGQQVTLSCSPISGHRSVSWYQQTPGQGLQFLFEYFSETQRNKGNFPGRFSGRQFSNSRSEMNVSTLELGDSALYLCASKQTAGANEQFFGPGTRLTVL.